The rows below give T cell receptor beta chains drawn from one sample of a study of T cell responses to AZD1222 COVID-19 vaccine. The assay was immunoSEQ multiplex PCR, and TCRdb's table has in-frame clones only and misses some. The sample shows 75,000 to 85,000 clones, about three quarters of them seen only once. The sequencing here drew on peripheral blood, taken 28 days after the second dose of the MenACWY control vaccine. The receptors shown here come from an adult who received the MenACWY meningococcal vaccine as a control. Each CDR3 is given with its conserved first and last residue. D genes are given only for firm matches. Size values are once, few and many counts, or a class for expanded clones, and some rows have none.

v_gene: TRBV12-3/TRBV12-4; j_gene: TRBJ1-4; abundance: NA; d_gene: NA; CDR3aa: CASSLNHEKLFF; CDR3nt: TGTGCCAGCAGTTTAAACCACGAAAAACTGTTTTTT
v_gene: TRBV7-3; j_gene: TRBJ2-7; abundance: NA; d_gene: TRBD2; CDR3aa: CASSPRGLEGYEQYF; CDR3nt: TGTGCCAGCAGCCCCAGGGGACTAGAAGGATACGAGCAGTACTTC
v_gene: TRBV7-2; j_gene: TRBJ2-7; abundance: NA; d_gene: NA; CDR3aa: CASSFGSEQYF; CDR3nt: TGTGCCAGCAGCTTCGGAAGCGAGCAGTACTTC
v_gene: TRBV2; j_gene: TRBJ2-3; abundance: NA; d_gene: NA; CDR3aa: CASSEGADTQYF; CDR3nt: TGTGCCAGCAGTGAAGGGGCAGATACGCAGTATTTT
v_gene: TRBV5-1; j_gene: TRBJ2-6; abundance: NA; d_gene: TRBD1; CDR3aa: CASSSGQGGSGANVLTF; CDR3nt: TGCGCCAGCAGCTCGGGACAGGGAGGCTCTGGGGCCAACGTCCTGACTTTC
v_gene: TRBV7-2; j_gene: TRBJ2-7; abundance: NA; d_gene: TRBD2; CDR3aa: CASSLNGGAYEQYF; CDR3nt: TGTGCCAGCAGCTTAAATGGGGGGGCCTACGAGCAGTACTTC
v_gene: TRBV2; j_gene: TRBJ2-7; abundance: NA; d_gene: NA; CDR3aa: CASKRRSYEQYF; CDR3nt: TGTGCCAGCAAGAGACGGTCCTACGAGCAGTACTTC
v_gene: TRBV2; j_gene: TRBJ1-6; abundance: once; d_gene: TRBD1; CDR3aa: CASSSQGEVNSPLHF; CDR3nt: TGTGCCAGCAGTTCGCAGGGGGAGGTAAATTCACCCCTCCACTTT
v_gene: TRBV18; j_gene: TRBJ1-5; abundance: NA; d_gene: NA; CDR3aa: CASSPGINQPQHF; CDR3nt: TGTGCCAGCTCACCAGGGATCAATCAGCCCCAGCATTTT
v_gene: TRBV18; j_gene: TRBJ1-1; abundance: NA; d_gene: TRBD1; CDR3aa: CASSLDRGRANTEAFF; CDR3nt: TGTGCCAGCTCACTCGACAGGGGGAGGGCGAACACTGAAGCTTTCTTT
v_gene: TRBV7-9; j_gene: TRBJ2-5; abundance: NA; d_gene: NA; CDR3aa: CASSLVGTQYF; CDR3nt: TGTGCCAGCAGCTTAGTGGGGACCCAGTACTTC
v_gene: TRBV27; j_gene: TRBJ1-4; abundance: few; d_gene: TRBD1; CDR3aa: CASSRGTASEKLFF; CDR3nt: TGTGCCAGCAGTAGGGGGACAGCCTCCGAAAAACTGTTTTTT
v_gene: TRBV5-5; j_gene: TRBJ1-2; abundance: NA; d_gene: NA; CDR3aa: CASTLGGANYGYTF; CDR3nt: TGTGCCAGCACCCTGGGGGGGGCAAACTATGGCTACACCTTC
v_gene: TRBV6-5; j_gene: TRBJ2-5; abundance: NA; d_gene: NA; CDR3aa: CASNSGQETQYF; CDR3nt: TGTGCCAGCAACTCTGGCCAAGAGACCCAGTACTTC
v_gene: TRBV6-4; j_gene: TRBJ1-1; abundance: NA; d_gene: NA; CDR3aa: CASSARLNTEAFF; CDR3nt: TGTGCCAGCAGTGCCAGGTTGAACACTGAAGCTTTCTTT
v_gene: TRBV27; j_gene: TRBJ1-6; abundance: NA; d_gene: NA; CDR3aa: CASSLSGSYNSPLHF; CDR3nt: TGTGCCAGCAGTTTAAGTGGCTCCTATAATTCACCCCTCCACTTT
v_gene: TRBV28; j_gene: TRBJ2-5; abundance: NA; d_gene: TRBD1; CDR3aa: CASSLTQGAGKTQYF; CDR3nt: TGTGCCAGCAGTTTAACCCAGGGGGCGGGAAAGACCCAGTACTTC
v_gene: TRBV7-2; j_gene: TRBJ2-3; abundance: NA; d_gene: NA; CDR3aa: CASSLYSSTDTQYF; CDR3nt: TGTGCCAGCAGCTTATACAGTAGCACAGATACGCAGTATTTT
v_gene: TRBV24-1; j_gene: TRBJ1-2; abundance: NA; d_gene: NA; CDR3aa: CATSDPAMPHGYTF; CDR3nt: TGTGCCACCAGTGATCCGGCCATGCCCCATGGCTACACCTTC
v_gene: TRBV2; j_gene: TRBJ2-1; abundance: NA; d_gene: TRBD2; CDR3aa: CASKLAPNNEQFF; CDR3nt: TGTGCCAGCAAACTAGCGCCTAATAATGAGCAGTTCTTC
v_gene: TRBV18; j_gene: TRBJ1-1; abundance: NA; d_gene: NA; CDR3aa: CASSPRGRNSEAFF; CDR3nt: TGTGCCAGCTCACCCAGGGGAAGGAACTCTGAAGCTTTCTTT
v_gene: TRBV27; j_gene: TRBJ1-3; abundance: NA; d_gene: NA; CDR3aa: CASSLGPPSSGNTIYF; CDR3nt: TGTGCCAGCAGTTTGGGCCCCCCGAGCTCTGGAAACACCATATATTTT
v_gene: TRBV6-5; j_gene: TRBJ1-1; abundance: NA; d_gene: NA; CDR3aa: CASKRGVNTEAFF; CDR3nt: TGTGCCAGCAAGAGAGGGGTAAACACTGAAGCTTTCTTT
v_gene: TRBV5-1; j_gene: TRBJ2-7; abundance: NA; d_gene: NA; CDR3aa: CASSVGSNYEQYF; CDR3nt: TGCGCCAGCAGTGTAGGCAGTAACTACGAGCAGTACTTC
v_gene: TRBV7-2; j_gene: TRBJ1-2; abundance: NA; d_gene: NA; CDR3aa: CASSLNSPSYGYTF; CDR3nt: TGTGCCAGCAGCTTAAACAGCCCTAGCTATGGCTACACCTTC